The clone carrying this T cell receptor (beta chain) has a handful of counts. Its antigen is undetermined. These data originate in a study of T cells after yellow fever vaccination. Study-level points and caveats: Abundant contaminating clonotypes from the bulk population could appear in FACS-sorted repertoires.

A single record per CDR3 protein comes from TCRdb applying MiXCR to the 5' RACE reads. The repertoire holds under 200,000 distinct CDR3 sequences, 9.5% to 12% seen once, with roughly a third in the top ten. This receptor was identified in a young man who received the YFV17D yellow fever vaccine. The sample here was CD8+ T cells sorted from PBMCs, taken 15 days after the yellow fever booster vaccination.

The CDR3 region has the DNA TGCGCCAGCAGCCCGGGAGGGATTGGGGCCAACGTCCTGACTTTC. Amino acids: CASSPGGIGANVLTF. This chain joins TRBV4-1 and TRBJ2-6; the match to TRBD2 covers 8 bases. Per germline, CDR1 MGHRA and CDR2 YSYEKL. CDR3 length equals 15 residues. V shed 4 bases, J shed 3 bases, and the junction held 2 bases outside the gene matches.